The T cell receptor (beta chain) under discussion was sequenced for a study of T cell responses to AZD1222 COVID-19 vaccine. Points from the study as a whole: Vaccine-related CD4 TCRs covered spike, predominating at 160-218 and 743-854. Sampling captured repertoires only after the peak T cell response. White British donors predominated, females outnumbered males, and clonal diversity was possibly underestimated. Only 5 or 6 AZD1222 recipients tested seropositive at baseline.

This CDR3 has 14 amino acids. Germline V CDR1 and CDR2: SEHNR, FQNEAQ (reference sequence). V lost 8 bases and J lost 3, with 16 bases in between. In regard to this clone: The antigen remains undetermined.

Sequencing was performed with immunoSEQ multiplex PCR; in TCRdb, only in-frame clones are kept and a portion is missing. The repertoire consists of some 150,000 clones, with around 90% occurring once and the leading ten covering 4.5% to 5.5%. The sample in question was peripheral blood, obtained 28 days after the second dose of the MenACWY control vaccine. This receptor was taken from an adult who received the MenACWY meningococcal vaccine as a control. This chain links TRBV7-9 with TRBJ1-1; D is undetermined. The CDR3 spells CASLSHPRYTEAFF. In nucleotides, the CDR3 is TGTGCCAGCCTCTCTCACCCGAGGTACACTGAAGCTTTCTTT. The full variable domain, its missing parts supplied by reference TRBV7-9 and TRBJ1-1, is DTGVSQNPRHKITKRGQNVTFRCDPISEHNRLYWYRQTLGQGPEFLTYFQNEAQLEKSRLLSDRFSAERPKGSFSTLEIQRTEQGDSAMYLCASLSHPRYTEAFFGQGTRLTVV.